The clone carrying this T cell receptor (beta chain) was detected only a few times. The data were obtained in a study of T cells in Graves' hyperthyroidism and ophthalmopathy. Amplification yielded TCR beta CDR3 regions, with RNA transcripts as the source. In the first-round RT-PCR of the TCR CDR3, the HTBI primer set was used. TCRdb ran MiXCR on the multiplex PCR reads and lists one entry per CDR3 protein. This sample has hundreds of thousands of distinct CDR3 sequences; nearly 20% occur once, and the top ten carry over 45%. In making diagnoses, clinical symptoms, serum thyroxine and TRAb, thyroid ultrasound and orbital computed tomography were all used. The length of the CDR3 is 15 residues. V was cut by 9 bases and J by 2 bases, with 16 bases left in between. CDR1 is LNHDA, CDR2 SQIVND, per germline (reference sequence).

The V gene is TRBV19, the J gene TRBJ2-2; possibly TRBD2 for D (6 bases). The sequence came from a man aged 35-49 years with Graves' ophthalmopathy. The sequenced material came from blood. The CDR3 coding sequence is TGTGCCAGCCTATCATCGGGACTCAACACCGGGGAGCTGTTTTTT. Protein sequence: CASLSSGLNTGELFF. The whole variable domain, filled in from reference TRBV19 and TRBJ2-2, reads DGGITQSPKYLFRKEGQNVTLSCEQNLNHDAMYWYRQDPGQGLRLIYYSQIVNDFQKGDIAEGYSVSREKKESFPLTVTSAQKNPTAFYLCASLSSGLNTGELFFGEGSRLTVL.